This TCR beta chain was recorded in a study of cytomegalovirus exposure and HLA in healthy donors. Study results and limitations: Later work found that TCR association rates differed between HLA loci; DRB1 had the most and HLA-C the fewest. CMV serostatus was the sole immune exposure data available. Productive rates of about 87% or about 30% were seen for most TCR beta V segments in an earlier analysis. The study assumed roughly uniform donor sequencing depth for presence/absence analyses.

Comments on this clone: Its specificity is unknown.

13 Jbeta primers and 60 Vbeta primers were used for the PCR. Data came from immunoSEQ multiplex PCR; TCRdb stores just in-frame clones and leaves some out. The sample gives under 250,000 clones, 82% of which show up once; less than 3% is in the top ten. Germline CDR1 SGHRS, CDR2 YFSETQ. The CDR3 length is 13 residues. The V end was cut by 4 bases, the J end by 5 bases, with 12 bases between. This chain links TRBV5-1 with TRBJ2-5; D possibly corresponds to TRBD2 (5 bases). Input material: PBMCs. The sequence derives from a middle-aged woman in good health and CMV-seronegative. The CDR3: CASSRDRRETQYF. The CDR3 DNA is TGCGCCAGCAGCAGAGACCGGAGGGAGACCCAGTACTTC.